The following is a T cell receptor (beta chain) sequence with its context. Its specific antigen is unknown. Within one base of it there is no much larger clone, and no base qualities were kept. Whole blood was collected in K2EDTA tubes by collaborating institutions according to the institutions' own protocols. Collaborator samples were shipped for TCRbeta analysis as frozen whole blood, isolated PBMCs, or DNA extracted from either sample type. The record originates from a study of blood T cell repertoires in COVID-19 (dated by TCRdb to about 2020). Looking at the study overall: Samples covering the acute and convalescent phases of COVID-19 were provided by collaborators in the United States, Italy and Spain. The material from the prospective study consisted of cDNA or gDNA derived from T cells, B-cell-depleted T cells, or PBMCs. Subjects who had been exposed to COVID-19, were actively infected with it, or had recovered from it provided the deeply sampled blood TCRbeta repertoires that made up the dataset. The repertoires were released in a freely available public database meant as a resource for research on the immune response to SARS-CoV-2. The samples were drawn from the first 160 participants of the ongoing ImmuneRACE study and from some 1,300 subjects provided by 6 global collaborators. Nearly every sample came with metadata listing a de-identified subject ID, COVID-19 status, age in years and sex. Where available, HLA class I and class II types were taken from metadata supplied by the sample provider and were not determined by assay-based typing.

The investigation overall reported the following: Clinical and demographic metadata were provided uncurated, with the amount varying by source and participant.

TCRbeta CDR3 regions were amplified from genomic DNA by means of the immunoSEQ Assay, a bias-controlled multiplex PCR. In the authors' own workflow: Within the assay, amplification of reference gene primers was used to estimate how many nucleated cells each sample contained. To quantify the absolute abundance of each unique TCRbeta CDR3 rearrangement, sequence reads were collapsed and filtered. For each sample, productive Simpson clonality was calculated as the square root of Simpson's diversity index over productive rearrangements. TCRdb mirrors the immuneACCESS table, restricted to in-frame sequences. Some clones are absent from its copies; in checked studies, under half trace to an unresolved V gene, and the reason for the others is unknown. Clone size and the V and J calls come from that table; the DNA yielded D and trimming. Across this sample there are 200,000 to 250,000 clones, with almost 85% seen only once. The leading ten clones occupy about 4% of the sample.

CDR1 and CDR2, looked up from the germline V gene, are KGHSH and LQKENI. V trim: 3 bases; J trim: 7 bases; unmatched bases: 23. From its cysteine to its phenylalanine, the CDR3 spans 20 amino acids. Just CDR3 DNA is preserved here, 60 bases in frame from base 1. The rearrangement joined TRBV18 to TRBJ2-1, with TRBD2 identical over 8 junction bases. This sequence was found in a man over 45 with acute or convalescent COVID-19. The sequencing sample was made of peripheral blood. The bases read TGTGCCAGCTCACCCCCACCGACTAGCGTCGTTGTGTCATATGGGAATGAGCAGTTCTTC. It translates to CASSPPPTSVVVSYGNEQFF.